This T cell receptor (beta chain) was sequenced in a study of cytomegalovirus exposure and HLA in healthy donors. Study-level information: Membership in the Caucasian-associated ancestry cluster was found for around 85% of around 380 genotyped donors. Study outcomes and limitations: In a later analysis, donors in an Asian-associated ancestry cluster reportedly had fewer N-insertions in productive TCRs than the cohort mean. The authors later found HLA-associated TCR beta chains more clonally expanded than equally common others. Beyond CMV serostatus, there was no information to go on about immune exposure.

60 Vbeta and 13 Jbeta primers were used in PCR. Clones were sequenced by immunoSEQ multiplex PCR, and TCRdb holds only the in-frame ones, with some missing. The sample holds 68,000 or so clones, around four fifths seen once. About this clone itself: Its antigen is still unknown.

The clonotype was recovered from a woman in her twenties or thirties in good health and CMV-seronegative. Sequencing was done on a sample of PBMCs.

CDR3 nucleotides: TGCAGCGTTGAAGACCGGGACAGCTCTGGAAACACCATATATTTT. This encodes CSVEDRDSSGNTIYF. This chain joins TRBV29-1 and TRBJ1-3, with 7 bases that match TRBD1. Trimming at V came to 0 bases and at J to 0 bases, leaving 2 bases not matched to a gene. Per the germline V gene, CDR1 is SQVTM and CDR2 is ANQGSEA. This CDR3 spans 15 amino acids.